A selection of T cell receptor beta chains follows, all from one sample in a study of monozygotic twins with inflammatory bowel disease. TCRdb reprocessed the 5' RACE reads, with one entry per CDR3 protein and no DNA. This repertoire includes 110,000 to 150,000 distinct CDR3 sequences. Input material: blood. All receptors come from a human donor with ulcerative colitis or Crohn's disease, or a healthy co-twin of an affected twin (not recorded which). Both conserved end residues are part of each CDR3.

>TRBV4-2|TRBJ2-1
CASSQAGTGSYNEQFF
>TRBV25-1|TRBJ2-3
CASALAGGPEDTQYF
>TRBV29-1|TRBJ1-2
CSSRSEGKNYGYTF
>TRBV6-6|TRBJ2-2
CASSNQGGGELFF
>TRBV5-1|TRBJ2-1
CASSLNLAGGYNEQFF
>TRBV12-3/TRBV12-4|TRBJ1-5
CASRQQGVSDQPQHF
>TRBV30|TRBJ1-5
CAWSRWGSNQPQHF
>TRBV14|TRBJ2-6
CASSPRDRGLFGANVLTF
>TRBV6-1|TRBJ2-7
CASSDAGALYEQYF
>TRBV27|TRBJ1-2
CASSPSHFNYGYTF
>TRBV20-1|TRBJ2-7
CSARDASGTPYEQYF
>TRBV20-1|TRBJ1-3
CSAMGQSESSGNTIYF
>TRBV12-3/TRBV12-4|TRBJ1-4
CASSLGGSLPPLNEKLFF
>TRBV5-1|TRBJ2-2
CASSPDVANTGELFF
>TRBV4-3|TRBJ1-4
CASSPDRGAEKLFF
>TRBV5-1|TRBJ1-2
CASSSVHTNYGYTF
>TRBV18|TRBJ2-5
CASSPIGQAVGETQYF
>TRBV30|TRBJ2-1
CAWSVSTSGSYEQFF
>TRBV10-3|TRBJ2-5
CAISESMGMETQYF
>TRBV13|TRBJ2-4
CASSSTGPRGDIQYF
>TRBV24-1|TRBJ2-3
CATKGSAGSTDTQYF
>TRBV11-2|TRBJ2-2
CASSRGLAGDHGELFF
>TRBV19|TRBJ2-1
CASAQGLESTNEQFF
>TRBV6-5|TRBJ2-2
CASILRPKGNGELFF
>TRBV2|TRBJ2-2
CASSGLASGELFF
>TRBV7-3|TRBJ2-5
CASSLSGRAFAETQYF
>TRBV20-1|TRBJ1-4
CSAPPAGFGGEKLFF
>TRBV7-2|TRBJ1-1
CASSTYFTGSTEAFF
>TRBV30|TRBJ1-1
CAWSVQRTEAFF
>TRBV6-5|TRBJ2-5
CASSYSLTAKPETQYF
>TRBV14|TRBJ2-3
CASSQGQGHSDTQYF
>TRBV7-2|TRBJ2-7
CASSNRTGAYEQYF
>TRBV10-2|TRBJ2-7
CASSEAGVSYEQYF
>TRBV30|TRBJ2-7
CAWSAVDPAGVRRQYF
>TRBV27|TRBJ1-4
CASSPEPLEKLFF
>TRBV7-2|TRBJ2-7
CASSLVRGSLYEQYF
>TRBV5-1|TRBJ2-7
CASSPETSPYEQYF
>TRBV7-9|TRBJ2-7
CASTAPGQPDEQYF
>TRBV29-1|TRBJ2-7
CSVQLTYEQYF
>TRBV12-3/TRBV12-4|TRBJ1-5
CASSWGARGQRSNQPQHF
>TRBV30|TRBJ2-4
CAWSWTSGISDIQYF
>TRBV5-1|TRBJ2-7
CASSLVDGNYEQYF
>TRBV2|TRBJ2-3
CASREARGAAAALSTDTQYF
>TRBV11-2|TRBJ2-7
CASSSSGLAGGSRPEQYF
>TRBV5-1|TRBJ2-5
CASRLQETQYF
>TRBV5-6|TRBJ1-4
CASSLGARRPGEKLFF
>TRBV27|TRBJ2-3
CASSLEWDRVPDTQYF
>TRBV7-3|TRBJ1-1
CASSLSGGNTEAFF
>TRBV12-3/TRBV12-4|TRBJ2-2
CASSLADRYTGELFF
>TRBV18|TRBJ1-1
CASSPLRELNTEAFF
>TRBV14|TRBJ2-5
CASGLVQETQYF
>TRBV12-3/TRBV12-4|TRBJ2-7
CASSLRGIYEQYF